A selection of T cell receptor beta chains follows, all from one sample in a study of shared clonotypes between healthy human individuals. Clones were sequenced by immunoSEQ multiplex PCR, and TCRdb holds only the in-frame ones, with some missing. The table has about 2 million clones, 85% to 95% seen once; the top ten hold 0.85% to 1.2%. Sequencing input: naive CD8+ T cells sorted from blood. Receptors originate from a man between 18 and 29 years old in good health. Each CDR3 is given with its conserved first and last residue. The D gene is left open where the match is weak. Size values are once, few and many counts, or a class for expanded clones, and some rows have none.

D | size | J | V | CDR3 | DNA
. | . | TRBJ2-1 | TRBV27 | CASSSGTFYNEQFF | TGTGCCAGCAGTTCTGGGACATTTTACAATGAGCAGTTCTTC
TRBD2 | . | TRBJ2-3 | TRBV6-6 | CASSGGAKVPDTQYF | TGTGCCAGCAGCGGGGGGGCGAAGGTTCCAGATACGCAGTATTTT
TRBD2 | . | TRBJ2-5 | TRBV30 | CAWENSGGAGSQYF | TGTGCCTGGGAAAATAGCGGGGGGGCAGGTAGCCAGTACTTC
. | . | TRBJ2-7 | TRBV5-1 | CASSYNQGTVYEQYF | TGCGCCAGCAGCTATAACCAGGGAACTGTCTACGAGCAGTACTTC
TRBD2 | . | TRBJ2-1 | TRBV4-2 | CASSQYMTSASDNEQFF | TGTGCCAGCAGCCAATATATGACTAGCGCATCGGACAATGAGCAGTTCTTC
TRBD1 | once | TRBJ2-5 | TRBV5-1 | CASSLEFRQGVQETQYF | TGCGCCAGCAGCTTGGAGTTCCGGCAGGGGGTCCAAGAGACCCAGTACTTC
. | . | TRBJ2-5 | TRBV2 | CASTRDPQETQYF | TGTGCCAGCACCCGCGACCCTCAAGAGACCCAGTACTTC
. | . | TRBJ2-7 | TRBV27 | CASSLSPGNYEQYF | TGTGCCAGCAGTCTCTCGCCGGGAAACTACGAGCAGTACTTC
TRBD2 | . | TRBJ2-5 | TRBV13 | CASSATSGIWETQYF | TGTGCCAGCAGCGCCACTAGCGGGATATGGGAGACCCAGTACTTC
. | . | TRBJ2-3 | TRBV29-1 | CSVVGSESTDTQYF | TGCAGCGTTGTAGGGAGCGAGAGCACAGATACGCAGTATTTT
. | . | TRBJ1-2 | TRBV5-1 | CASSLSGDTNYGYTF | TGCGCCAGCAGCTTGTCAGGGGACACCAACTATGGCTACACCTTC
. | . | TRBJ1-6 | TRBV27 | CASRTTGNSPLHF | TGTGCCAGCAGAACTACGGGTAATTCACCCCTCCACTTT
TRBD1 | . | TRBJ2-2 | TRBV28 | CASSMTGASGELFF | TGTGCCAGCAGCATGACAGGGGCGAGCGGGGAGCTGTTTTTT
. | few | TRBJ1-4 | TRBV6-1 | CASSGGVTNEKLFF | TGTGCCAGCAGTGGGGGGGTAACTAATGAAAAACTGTTTTTT
TRBD1 | . | TRBJ2-1 | TRBV29-1 | CSVHGTGDSIYNEQFF | TGCAGCGTTCACGGGACAGGGGATTCTATTTACAATGAGCAGTTCTTC
. | . | TRBJ1-2 | TRBV27 | CASSLYPPVGYGYTF | TGTGCCAGCAGTTTATACCCGCCTGTTGGCTATGGCTACACCTTC
. | once | TRBJ2-7 | TRBV6-6 | CASSLTVDYEQYF | TGTGCCAGCAGTTTGACAGTGGACTACGAGCAGTACTTC
. | . | TRBJ2-1 | TRBV2 | CASSHRDGYNEQFF | TGTGCCAGCAGTCACCGGGACGGGTACAATGAGCAGTTCTTC
TRBD2 | . | TRBJ2-5 | TRBV6-5 | CASSPSSGLQETQYF | TGTGCCAGCAGTCCATCTAGCGGGCTCCAAGAGACCCAGTACTTC
. | . | TRBJ2-1 | TRBV29-1 | CSVDNTYNEQFF | TGCAGCGTTGATAACACCTACAATGAGCAGTTCTTC
. | . | TRBJ2-1 | TRBV4-3 | CASSQGISAYNEQFF | TGCGCCAGCAGCCAAGGGATTAGCGCGTACAATGAGCAGTTCTTC
TRBD1 | . | TRBJ1-2 | TRBV7-9 | CASSPPRDRGEDGYTF | TGTGCCAGCAGCCCGCCCCGGGACAGGGGTGAGGATGGCTACACCTTC
. | . | TRBJ2-3 | TRBV7-6 | CASSPSLRDTQYF | TGTGCCAGCAGCCCCTCGCTCCGGGATACGCAGTATTTT
TRBD1 | . | TRBJ1-1 | TRBV9 | CASNPQGYSEAFF | TGTGCCAGCAACCCACAGGGGTACTCTGAAGCTTTCTTT
. | . | TRBJ2-7 | TRBV10-2 | CASISGNEQYF | TGCGCCAGCATTTCAGGTAACGAGCAGTACTTC
TRBD2 | once | TRBJ2-7 | TRBV27 | CASSMLAGGSYEQYF | TGTGCCAGCAGTATGCTAGCGGGAGGTTCCTACGAGCAGTACTTC
. | . | TRBJ1-2 | TRBV19 | CASRDTGKPQYGYTF | TGTGCCAGTAGGGACACCGGGAAGCCTCAATATGGCTACACCTTC
. | . | TRBJ2-5 | TRBV9 | CASSVAGRIPETQYF | TGTGCCAGCAGCGTAGCCGGGAGAATTCCAGAGACCCAGTACTTC
. | . | TRBJ2-2 | TRBV2 | CASVETTGELFF | TGTGCCAGCGTGGAGACCACCGGGGAGCTGTTTTTT
TRBD2 | . | TRBJ2-7 | TRBV5-4 | CASSVAGERYEQYF | TGTGCCAGCAGCGTAGCGGGAGAACGGTACGAGCAGTACTTC
. | . | TRBJ2-1 | TRBV9 | CASSVDGVREQFF | TGTGCCAGCAGCGTAGATGGGGTGAGGGAGCAGTTCTTC
TRBD2 | . | TRBJ2-7 | TRBV7-2 | CASSSRAGVYEQYF | TGTGCCAGCAGCTCCCGAGCGGGAGTATACGAGCAGTACTTC
. | . | TRBJ2-7 | TRBV6-5 | CASSYGIQGDYEQYF | TGTGCCAGCAGTTACGGAATCCAAGGGGACTACGAGCAGTACTTC
. | . | TRBJ1-2 | TRBV5-4 | CASSLDPTEVGYTF | TGTGCCAGCAGCTTAGATCCAACTGAGGTTGGCTACACCTTC
. | . | TRBJ2-2 | TRBV19 | CASTSLTGELFF | TGTGCCAGTACTTCACTCACCGGGGAGCTGTTTTTT
. | once | TRBJ2-7 | TRBV4-1 | CATGNGGRTYEQYF | TGCGCCACCGGAAACGGGGGCCGAACCTACGAGCAGTACTTC
. | once | TRBJ2-5 | TRBV6-5 | CASSYSAGELPETQYF | TGTGCCAGCAGTTACTCCGCCGGGGAGTTACCGGAGACCCAGTACTTC
. | . | TRBJ1-1 | TRBV2 | CASRWGGGDGAFF | TGTGCCAGCAGGTGGGGAGGGGGAGATGGAGCTTTCTTT
TRBD1 | . | TRBJ1-2 | TRBV5-1 | CASSLVGGGLSYGYTF | TGCGCCAGCAGCTTGGTCGGAGGGGGCTTATCCTATGGCTACACCTTC
. | . | TRBJ1-1 | TRBV4-1 | CASSQHTDGWTEAFF | TGCGCCAGCAGCCAACACACAGACGGGTGGACTGAAGCTTTCTTT
. | . | TRBJ1-2 | TRBV6-1 | CAGEMSTDNYGYTF | TGTGCCGGCGAGATGTCGACAGACAACTATGGCTACACCTTC
. | . | TRBJ2-1 | TRBV6-1 | CASSELGSDEQFF | TGTGCCAGCAGTGAATTGGGGTCTGATGAGCAGTTCTTC
TRBD1 | . | TRBJ2-2 | TRBV5-6 | CASSAHTGETGELFF | TGTGCCAGCAGCGCACATACAGGGGAGACCGGGGAGCTGTTTTTT
. | . | TRBJ2-7 | TRBV4-1 | CASSQDWGYYEQYF | TGCGCCAGCAGCCAAGATTGGGGATACTACGAGCAGTACTTC
TRBD1 | . | TRBJ2-5 | TRBV6-1 | CASSLATGDGETQYF | TGTGCCAGCAGTCTCGCGACAGGGGATGGAGAGACCCAGTACTTC
TRBD1 | . | TRBJ2-1 | TRBV19 | CASSQTGTDYNEQFF | TGTGCCAGTTCTCAAACCGGGACAGATTACAATGAGCAGTTCTTC
TRBD1 | . | TRBJ2-3 | TRBV5-6 | CASSLGGFNPDTQYF | TGTGCCAGCAGCCTAGGGGGCTTTAATCCAGATACGCAGTATTTT
TRBD1 | . | TRBJ2-7 | TRBV5-1 | CASTLWTGTYEQYF | TGCGCCAGCACCCTGTGGACAGGCACCTACGAGCAGTACTTC
TRBD1 | . | TRBJ1-1 | TRBV5-1 | CASSLGIGTVDMNTEAFF | TGCGCCAGCAGCTTGGGAATCGGGACAGTTGACATGAACACTGAAGCTTTCTTT
TRBD2 | . | TRBJ2-7 | TRBV7-9 | CASSEPLSGPPYEQYF | TGTGCCAGCAGCGAGCCCCTTAGCGGGCCCCCCTACGAGCAGTACTTC
. | . | TRBJ2-2 | TRBV18 | CASSPEETGELFF | TGTGCCAGCTCACCAGAGGAGACCGGGGAGCTGTTTTTT
. | . | TRBJ2-2 | TRBV4-3 | CASSHALGTGELFF | TGCGCCAGCAGCCACGCTCTTGGGACCGGGGAGCTGTTTTTT
TRBD2 | . | TRBJ2-5 | TRBV11-2 | CASSQKGLAGLWGETQYF | TGTGCCAGCAGCCAGAAGGGACTAGCGGGCCTCTGGGGAGAGACCCAGTACTTC
TRBD2 | . | TRBJ2-5 | TRBV4-2 | CASSPRLAGQETQYF | TGTGCCAGCAGCCCCCGACTAGCGGGCCAAGAGACCCAGTACTTC
. | . | TRBJ1-1 | TRBV5-4 | CASSFRGNTEAFF | TGTGCCAGCAGCTTTCGCGGAAACACTGAAGCTTTCTTT
TRBD1 | . | TRBJ2-7 | TRBV4-1 | CASSQKQGVVSYEQYF | TGCGCCAGCAGCCAGAAACAGGGGGTCGTCTCCTACGAGCAGTACTTC
. | . | TRBJ2-4 | TRBV28 | CASSVSPENIQYF | TGTGCCAGCAGTGTAAGCCCGGAAAACATTCAGTACTTC